This note documents a single T cell receptor (beta chain) sequence. Its antigen remains unidentified. One entry per CDR3 protein, called by TCRdb with MiXCR from the 5' RACE reads. The sample lists about 810,000 distinct CDR3 sequences; over 9% were seen once. This sample was taken from a study of identical twins. Overall study findings and caveats: Cord blood's abundant beta clonotypes had fewer insertions, unlike memory repertoires.

This sample also belongs to another study, concerning yellow fever vaccine responses in identical twins.

The clonotype was recovered from a woman between 18 and 29 years old in good health. The sample was PBMCs.

CDR3: CATSRGRGESDTQYF. CDR3 DNA sequence: TGTGCCACCAGCAGAGGCCGGGGGGAGTCGGATACGCAGTATTTT. This rearrangement joins TRBV15 to TRBJ2-3, with 7 bases identical to TRBD2. The ends lost 1 base at V and 6 bases at J; junction bases unmatched: 7. CDR3 length: 15 amino acids. The germline V gene encodes CDR1 LNHNV and CDR2 YYDKDF (reference sequence).